This TCR beta chain came from a study of somatic mutations in cytotoxic T cells in rheumatoid arthritis. Study details: Patient blood (approximately 30 ml EDTA) was taken immediately after diagnosis and before treatment. The flow sorting of some V beta antibody-stained T-cell populations reached nearly 100% purity, and the sorted populations included V beta1+ cells sequenced for TCRB.

With regard to this clone: Its target is not known.

Trimming took 3 bases from V and 0 from J; bases not matched to a gene: 11. Germline-derived CDR1 and CDR2 are WSHSY and SAAADI. The CDR3 totals 19 residues. Regarding the study as a whole: A single CD8+ clone exceeded 20% of CD8+ cells in about an eighth of the 65 patients. TRBV07's slight underrepresentation, observed in rheumatoid arthritis patients, lacked adjustment for multiple comparisons.

Only in-frame clones appear in the TCRdb table, and some are missing; sequencing was by immunoSEQ multiplex PCR. This table has tens of thousands of clones, 78% appearing once. Specimen: CD8+ T cells sorted from blood. The chain recombines TRBV10-2 with TRBJ2-6; 7 nucleotides align to TRBD1. The source of this sequence is an adult with rheumatoid arthritis. The CDR3 nucleotides read TGCGCCAGCAGTGACGTAAGGACAGGAACTATCTCTGGGGCCAACGTCCTGACTTTC. It is translated as CASSDVRTGTISGANVLTF.